The T cell receptor (beta chain) under discussion was sequenced for a study of post-analysis software for immune sequencing data. Study as a whole: Both relapsing-remitting and secondary progressive multiple sclerosis featured among the disease courses, as did progressive-relapsing multiple sclerosis. Study-wide results and limits: Under the F measure, samples that were prepared in one batch clustered strongly together. Roughly five TRBV segments appeared more often in patients than in controls, and TRBV5-6, TRBV5-1 and TRBV20-1 were among these. Comparison with controls showed significantly lower normalized Chao1 diversity in multiple sclerosis patients.

The CDR3 spans 15 residues. From germline, CDR1 is ENHRY and CDR2 SYGVKD. Between the trimmed V and J ends, which lost 4 bases and 4 bases, there was a span of 14 bases. With respect to this clonotype: The antigen remains unidentified.

Prepared libraries of TCR beta cDNA carried unique molecular identifiers. Starting from approximately 1 to 10 million T cells, the study yielded approximately 500,000 cDNA molecules. Via MiXCR, TCRdb re-called the PCR reads, giving one row per CDR3 protein. The top ten clones hold around 1.7% of a sample with 550,000 to 700,000 distinct CDR3 sequences, roughly 40% of them seen once. Sequencing input: blood. The chain has TRBV10-3 and TRBJ2-1, with D maybe TRBD2 (6 bases). The sequence came from a girl under 18 with multiple sclerosis. The DNA for the CDR3 is TGTGCCATCAGTGGTGGTGCGGGACTTTACAATGAGCAGTTCTTC. It encodes CAISGGAGLYNEQFF.